This T cell receptor (beta chain) was documented in a study of T cell responses to AZD1222 COVID-19 vaccine. The assay was immunoSEQ multiplex PCR, and TCRdb's table has in-frame clones only and misses some. This sample has more than 100,000 clones, with roughly 92% found just once. Study observations and caveats: Spike-specific TCRs gained breadth and depth after people received two AZD1222 doses. Repertoires in all cases were sampled only once the peak T cell response had passed. Possibly, clonal diversity was underestimated; donors were largely white British and included more females. The study reported that nearly half of spike-specific TCRs target unmutated variant regions.

This clone was picked up one time. Its specificity is not known. V dropped 0 bases and J dropped 9; count of bases not matched to a gene: 12. Germline V CDR1 and CDR2: SGDLS, YYNGEE. There are 18 residues in the CDR3. The chain recombines TRBV9 with TRBJ2-4; 13 bases are shared with TRBD2. This sequence originates from an adult in good health. The sequenced sample was peripheral blood, obtained on day 0 of AZD1222 vaccination. The CDR3 region has the DNA TGTGCCAGCAGCGTAGGGCAAGGGACTAGCGGGACCCAAACCATTCAGTACTTC. This codes for CASSVGQGTSGTQTIQYF.